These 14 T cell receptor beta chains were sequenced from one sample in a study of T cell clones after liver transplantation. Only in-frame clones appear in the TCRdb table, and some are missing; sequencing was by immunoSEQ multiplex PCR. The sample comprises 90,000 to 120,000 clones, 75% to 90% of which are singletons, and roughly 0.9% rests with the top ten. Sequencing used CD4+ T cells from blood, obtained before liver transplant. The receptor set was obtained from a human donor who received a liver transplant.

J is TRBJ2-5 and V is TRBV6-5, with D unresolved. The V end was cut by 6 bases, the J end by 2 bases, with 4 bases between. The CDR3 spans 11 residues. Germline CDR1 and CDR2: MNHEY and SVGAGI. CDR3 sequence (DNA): TGTGCCAGCAGCCTTCAAGAGACCCAGTACTTC. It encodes CASSLQETQYF.

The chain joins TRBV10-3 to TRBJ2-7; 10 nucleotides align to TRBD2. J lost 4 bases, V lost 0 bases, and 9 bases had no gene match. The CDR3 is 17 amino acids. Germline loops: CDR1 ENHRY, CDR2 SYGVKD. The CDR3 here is CAISESPRLAGVYEQYF. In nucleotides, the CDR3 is TGTGCCATCAGTGAGTCCCCGAGGCTAGCGGGGGTTTACGAGCAGTACTTC.

The CDR3 nucleotides are TGTGCCAGCAGTTTAGCTGGGTTGAGGGCTAATGAAAAACTGTTTTTT. Its translation is CASSLAGLRANEKLFF. The chain combines TRBV27 with TRBJ1-4; D remains ambiguous. The ends were cut back, 2 bases at V and 3 bases at J, with 13 bases in the middle. CDR1 and CDR2 from the germline V gene are MNHEY and SMNVEV (reference sequence). The CDR3 length is 16 residues.

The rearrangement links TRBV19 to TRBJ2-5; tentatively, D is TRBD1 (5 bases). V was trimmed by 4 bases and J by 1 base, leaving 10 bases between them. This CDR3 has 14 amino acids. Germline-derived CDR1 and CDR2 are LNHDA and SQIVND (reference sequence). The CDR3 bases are TGTGCCAGTAGTAGAAACAGGTTCCAAGAGACCCAGTACTTC. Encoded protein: CASSRNRFQETQYF.

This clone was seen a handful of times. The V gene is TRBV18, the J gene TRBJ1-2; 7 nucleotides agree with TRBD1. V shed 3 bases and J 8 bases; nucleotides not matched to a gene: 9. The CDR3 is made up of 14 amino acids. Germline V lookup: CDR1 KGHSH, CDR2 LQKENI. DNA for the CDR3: TGTGCCAGCTCACCTCCGGGACAGCTTTGGGGCTACACCTTC. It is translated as CASSPPGQLWGYTF.

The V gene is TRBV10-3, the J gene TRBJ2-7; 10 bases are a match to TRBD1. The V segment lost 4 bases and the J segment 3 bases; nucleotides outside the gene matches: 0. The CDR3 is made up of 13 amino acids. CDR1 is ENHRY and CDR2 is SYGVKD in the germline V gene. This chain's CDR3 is CAISGDRGYEQYF. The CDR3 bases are TGTGCCATCAGTGGGGACAGGGGCTACGAGCAGTACTTC.

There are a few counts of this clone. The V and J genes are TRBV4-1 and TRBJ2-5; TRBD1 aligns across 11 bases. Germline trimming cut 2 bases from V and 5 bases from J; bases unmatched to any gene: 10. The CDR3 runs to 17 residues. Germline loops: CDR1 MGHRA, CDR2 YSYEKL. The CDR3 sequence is CASSQLRGRDRGETQYF. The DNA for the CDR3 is TGCGCCAGCAGCCAACTGCGGGGTAGGGACAGGGGGGAGACCCAGTACTTC.

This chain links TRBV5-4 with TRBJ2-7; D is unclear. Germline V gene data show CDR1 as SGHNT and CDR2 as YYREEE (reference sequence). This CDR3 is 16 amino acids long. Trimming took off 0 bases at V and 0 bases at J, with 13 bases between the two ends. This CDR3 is CASSLAGWKNSYEQYF. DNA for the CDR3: TGTGCCAGCAGCTTGGCTGGCTGGAAAAACTCCTACGAGCAGTACTTC.

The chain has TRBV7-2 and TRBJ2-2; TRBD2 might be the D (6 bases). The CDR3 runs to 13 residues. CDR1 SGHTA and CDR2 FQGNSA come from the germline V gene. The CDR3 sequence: CMTAGTNTGELFF. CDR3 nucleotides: TGTATGACCGCGGGGACGAACACCGGGGAGCTGTTTTTT.

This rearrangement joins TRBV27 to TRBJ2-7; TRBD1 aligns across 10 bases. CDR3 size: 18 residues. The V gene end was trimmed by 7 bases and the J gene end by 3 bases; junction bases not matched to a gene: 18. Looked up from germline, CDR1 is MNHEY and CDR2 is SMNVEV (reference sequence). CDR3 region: CASTRTGGRRPSIYEQYF. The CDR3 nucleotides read TGTGCCAGCACAAGGACAGGGGGTCGGAGGCCCTCAATCTACGAGCAGTACTTC.

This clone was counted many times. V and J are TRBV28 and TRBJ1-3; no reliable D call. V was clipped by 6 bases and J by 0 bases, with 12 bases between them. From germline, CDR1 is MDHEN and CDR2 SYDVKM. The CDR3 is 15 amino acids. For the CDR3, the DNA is TGTGCCAGCAGGCCACAGATTATCTCTGGAAACACCATATATTTT. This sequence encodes CASRPQIISGNTIYF.

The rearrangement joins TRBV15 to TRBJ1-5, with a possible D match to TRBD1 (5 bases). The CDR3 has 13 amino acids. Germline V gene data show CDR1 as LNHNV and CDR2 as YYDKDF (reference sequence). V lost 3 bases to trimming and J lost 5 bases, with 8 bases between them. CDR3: CATSRGTDQPQHF. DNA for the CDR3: TGTGCCACCAGCAGGGGGACGGATCAGCCCCAGCATTTT.

CDR3 residues: CASSITSGTVDTQYF. CDR3 in DNA: TGTGCCAGTAGTATAACTAGCGGGACGGTAGATACGCAGTATTTT. The chain employs TRBV19 and TRBJ2-3; 10 positions agree with TRBD2. The germline V gene has CDR1 LNHDA and CDR2 SQIVND (reference sequence). This CDR3 is built from 15 residues. V was pared by 2 bases and J by 5 bases, with 4 bases of the junction left unmatched.

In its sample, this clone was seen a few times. In nucleotides, the CDR3 is TGTGCCTGGAGAGGACAGACCCATTATAATTCACCCCTCCACTTT. This translates into CAWRGQTHYNSPLHF. The V gene is TRBV30, the J gene TRBJ1-6, with D tentatively TRBD1 (6 bases). The CDR3 runs 15 residues. Per germline, CDR1 GTSNPN and CDR2 SVGIG (reference sequence). V was cut by 3 bases and J by 4 bases, with 13 bases left in between.